A few counts support the clone carrying this T cell receptor (beta chain). No antigen is known for it. Overall study results and limits: Tumor memory CD4+ T cell TCR gene usage was found to cluster with blood and lymph node memory CD4+ cells and with lymph node naive CD4+ cells. Tumor Treg TCRs overlapped most with tumor naive CD4+ cells.

The trim removed 6 bases at V and 4 bases at J, leaving 5 bases unmatched. CDR3 length: 15 amino acids. After constant-region reverse-primer amplification, full-length variable regions underwent semi-nested PCR with Nested Universal Primer A. A single record per CDR3 protein comes from TCRdb applying MiXCR to the 5' RACE reads. The top ten hold 4% to 4.5% of the sample, which has 35,000 to 50,000 distinct CDR3 sequences, roughly 31% seen once. This TCR was sampled from a female donor with breast cancer. What was sequenced was tumor-infiltrating memory CD4+ T cells sorted from the breast tumor. The subset: memory CD4+ T cells, CD4+CD45RO+CD25-. This chain joins TRBV12-3 or TRBV12-4 and TRBJ2-1, with 11 bases matching TRBD2. CDR3 region: CASSVLAGGYNEQFF. The CDR3 DNA reads TGTGCCAGCAGCGTATTAGCGGGAGGGTACAATGAGCAGTTCTTC.